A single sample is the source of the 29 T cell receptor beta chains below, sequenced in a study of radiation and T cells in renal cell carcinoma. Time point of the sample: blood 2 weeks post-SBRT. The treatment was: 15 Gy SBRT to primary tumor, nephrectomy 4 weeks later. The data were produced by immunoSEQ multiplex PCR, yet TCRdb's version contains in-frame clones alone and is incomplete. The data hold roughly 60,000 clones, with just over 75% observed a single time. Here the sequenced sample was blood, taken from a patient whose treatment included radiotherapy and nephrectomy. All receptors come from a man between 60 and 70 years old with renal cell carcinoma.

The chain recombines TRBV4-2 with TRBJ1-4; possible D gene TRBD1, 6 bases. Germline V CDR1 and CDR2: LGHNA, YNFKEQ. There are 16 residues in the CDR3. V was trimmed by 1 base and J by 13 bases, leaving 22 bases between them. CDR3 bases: TGTGCCAGCAGCCAAGGATCCACACCTTCAGGGGAAGGACTGTTTTTT. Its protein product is CASSQGSTPSGEGLFF.

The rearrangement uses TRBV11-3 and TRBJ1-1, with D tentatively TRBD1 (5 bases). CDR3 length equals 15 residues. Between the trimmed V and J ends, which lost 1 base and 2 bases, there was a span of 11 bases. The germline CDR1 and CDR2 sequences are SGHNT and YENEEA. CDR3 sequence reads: CASSLGLGENTEAFF. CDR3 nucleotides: TGTGCCAGCAGCTTAGGATTGGGGGAAAACACTGAAGCTTTCTTT.

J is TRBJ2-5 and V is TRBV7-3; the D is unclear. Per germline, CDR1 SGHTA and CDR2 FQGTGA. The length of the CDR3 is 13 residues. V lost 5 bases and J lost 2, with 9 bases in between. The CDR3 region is CASSRTAQETQYF. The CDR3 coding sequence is TGTGCCAGCAGCCGGACGGCACAAGAGACCCAGTACTTC.

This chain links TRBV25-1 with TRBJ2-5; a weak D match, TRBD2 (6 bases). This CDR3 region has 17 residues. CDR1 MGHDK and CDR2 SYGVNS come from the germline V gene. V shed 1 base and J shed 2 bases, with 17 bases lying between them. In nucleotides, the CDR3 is TGTGCCAGCAGTGAATGGGTAGGAGGGTTAGGTCAAGAGACCCAGTACTTC. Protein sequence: CASSEWVGGLGQETQYF. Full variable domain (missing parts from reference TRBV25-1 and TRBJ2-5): EADIYQTPRYLVIGTGKKITLECSQTMGHDKMYWYQQDPGMELHLIHYSYGVNSTEKGDLSSESTVSRIRTEHFPLTLESARPSHTSQYLCASSEWVGGLGQETQYFGPGTRLLVL.

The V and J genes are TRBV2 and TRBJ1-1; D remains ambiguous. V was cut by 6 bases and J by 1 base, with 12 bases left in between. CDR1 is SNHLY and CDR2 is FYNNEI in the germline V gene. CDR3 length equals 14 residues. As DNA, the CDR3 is TGTGCCAGCAGCCTTTCGAGAGGGAACACTGAAGCTTTCTTT. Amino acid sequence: CASSLSRGNTEAFF.

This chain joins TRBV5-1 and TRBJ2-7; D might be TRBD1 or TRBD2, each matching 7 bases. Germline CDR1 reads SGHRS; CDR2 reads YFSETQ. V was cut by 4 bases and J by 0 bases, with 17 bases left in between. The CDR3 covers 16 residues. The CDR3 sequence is CASSLGPGGGSYEQYV. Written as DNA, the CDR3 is TGCGCCAGCAGCCTGGGACCAGGGGGGGGCTCCTACGAGCAGTACGTC.

This chain's CDR3 is CAWSITGGGNTIYF. The CDR3 nucleotides read TGTGCCTGGTCTATCACGGGGGGTGGAAACACCATATATTTT. This chain joins TRBV30 and TRBJ1-3; D perhaps matches TRBD1 (5 bases). Trimming took off 5 bases at V and 3 bases at J, with 14 bases between the two ends. This CDR3 spans 14 amino acids. Germline V gene data show CDR1 as GTSNPN and CDR2 as SVGIG (reference sequence).

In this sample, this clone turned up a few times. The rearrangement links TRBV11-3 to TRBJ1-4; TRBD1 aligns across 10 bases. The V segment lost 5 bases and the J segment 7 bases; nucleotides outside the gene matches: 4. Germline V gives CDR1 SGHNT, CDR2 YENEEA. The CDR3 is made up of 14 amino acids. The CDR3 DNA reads TGTGCCAGCAGCACCCGGACAGGGGGTGAAAAACTGTTTTTT. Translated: CASSTRTGGEKLFF.

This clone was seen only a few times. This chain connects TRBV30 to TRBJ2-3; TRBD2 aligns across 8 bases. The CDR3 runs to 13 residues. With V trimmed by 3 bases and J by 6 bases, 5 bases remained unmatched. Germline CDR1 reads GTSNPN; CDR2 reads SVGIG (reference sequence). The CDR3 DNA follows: TGTGCCTGGAGCCGGGGGGGGCGGGATACGCAGTATTTT. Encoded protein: CAWSRGGRDTQYF.

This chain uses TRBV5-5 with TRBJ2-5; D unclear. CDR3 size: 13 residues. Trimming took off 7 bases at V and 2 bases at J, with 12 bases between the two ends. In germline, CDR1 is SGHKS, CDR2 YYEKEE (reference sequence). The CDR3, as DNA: TGTGCCAGCCTCAACGAGACACAAGAGACCCAGTACTTC. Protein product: CASLNETQETQYF.

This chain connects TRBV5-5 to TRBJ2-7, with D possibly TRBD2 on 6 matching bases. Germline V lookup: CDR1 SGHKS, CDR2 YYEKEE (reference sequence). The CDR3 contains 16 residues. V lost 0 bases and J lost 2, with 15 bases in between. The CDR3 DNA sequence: TGTGCCAGCAGCTTGGCAGGATCAGGAGGGACCTACGAGCAGTACGTC. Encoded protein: CASSLAGSGGTYEQYV.

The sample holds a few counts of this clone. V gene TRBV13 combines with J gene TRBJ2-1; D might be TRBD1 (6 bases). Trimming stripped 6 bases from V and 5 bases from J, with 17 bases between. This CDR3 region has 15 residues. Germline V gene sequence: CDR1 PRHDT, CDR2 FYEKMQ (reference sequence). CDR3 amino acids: CASSTWGLGDNEQFF. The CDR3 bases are TGTGCCAGCAGTACCTGGGGGCTCGGTGACAATGAGCAGTTCTTC. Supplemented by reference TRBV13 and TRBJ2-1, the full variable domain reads AAGVIQSPRHLIKEKRETATLKCYPIPRHDTVYWYQQGPGQDPQFLISFYEKMQSDKGSIPDRFSAQQFSDYHSELNMSSLELGDSALYFCASSTWGLGDNEQFFGPGTRLTVL.

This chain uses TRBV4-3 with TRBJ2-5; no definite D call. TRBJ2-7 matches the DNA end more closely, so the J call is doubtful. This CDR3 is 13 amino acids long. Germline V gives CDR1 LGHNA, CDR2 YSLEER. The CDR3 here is CASSQDLNYEQYF. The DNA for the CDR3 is TGCGCCAGCAGCCAAGATCTTAATTACGAGCAGTACTTC.

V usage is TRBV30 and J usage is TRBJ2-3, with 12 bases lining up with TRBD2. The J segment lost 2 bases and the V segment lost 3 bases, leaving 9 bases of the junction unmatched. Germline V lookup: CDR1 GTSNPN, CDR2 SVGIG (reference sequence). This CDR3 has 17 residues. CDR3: CAWRIGGLAGFTDTQYF. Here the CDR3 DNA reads TGTGCCTGGAGGATAGGGGGACTAGCGGGCTTCACAGATACGCAGTATTTT.

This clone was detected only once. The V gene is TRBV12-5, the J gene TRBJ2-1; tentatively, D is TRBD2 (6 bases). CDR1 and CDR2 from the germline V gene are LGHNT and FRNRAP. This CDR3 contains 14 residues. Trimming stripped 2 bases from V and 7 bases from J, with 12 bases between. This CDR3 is CASGLRLATNEQFF. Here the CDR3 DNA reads TGTGCTAGTGGTTTGAGGCTAGCGACAAATGAGCAGTTCTTC.

CDR3 DNA sequence: TGCGCCAGCAGCTTGGAACAGGGTTTGAGTGGCTACACCTTC. Translating gives CASSLEQGLSGYTF. The J gene is TRBJ1-2, the V gene TRBV5-1; D is perhaps TRBD1 (6 bases). Trimming stripped 0 bases from V and 7 bases from J, with 13 bases between. Germline V gene sequence: CDR1 SGHRS, CDR2 YFSETQ. CDR3 length: 14 amino acids.

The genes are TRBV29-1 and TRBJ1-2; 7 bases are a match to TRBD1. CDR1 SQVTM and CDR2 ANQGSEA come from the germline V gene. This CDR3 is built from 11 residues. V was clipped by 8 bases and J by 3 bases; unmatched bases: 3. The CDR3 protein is CSIDRDYGYTF. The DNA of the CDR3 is TGCAGCATAGACAGGGACTATGGCTACACCTTC.

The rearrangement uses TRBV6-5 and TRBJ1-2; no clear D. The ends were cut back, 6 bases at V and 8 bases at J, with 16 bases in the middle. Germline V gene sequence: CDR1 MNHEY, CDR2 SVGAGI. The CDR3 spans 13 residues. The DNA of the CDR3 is TGTGCCAGCAGCCGTGGGGATCCGGGCGGCTACACCTTC. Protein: CASSRGDPGGYTF.

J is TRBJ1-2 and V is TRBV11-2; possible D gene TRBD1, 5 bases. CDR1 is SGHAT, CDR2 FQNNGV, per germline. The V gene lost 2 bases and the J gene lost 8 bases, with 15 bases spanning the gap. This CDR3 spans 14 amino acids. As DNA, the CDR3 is TGTGCCAGCAGCTTAAGTGGGGGAGCACAGGGCTACACCTTC. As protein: CASSLSGGAQGYTF. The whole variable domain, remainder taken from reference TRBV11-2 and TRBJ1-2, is EAGVAQSPRYKIIEKRQSVAFWCNPISGHATLYWYQQILGQGPKLLIQFQNNGVVDDSQLPKDRFSAERLKGVDSTLKIQPAKLEDSAVYLCASSLSGGAQGYTFGSGTRLTVV.

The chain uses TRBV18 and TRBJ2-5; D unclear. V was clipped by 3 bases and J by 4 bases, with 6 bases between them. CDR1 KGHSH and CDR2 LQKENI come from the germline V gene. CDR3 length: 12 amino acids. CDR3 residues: CASSPGIETQYF. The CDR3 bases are TGTGCCAGCTCACCTGGAATAGAGACCCAGTACTTC. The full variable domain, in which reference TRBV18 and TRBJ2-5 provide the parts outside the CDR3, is NAGVMQNPRHLVRRRGQEARLRCSPMKGHSHVYWYRQLPEEGLKFMVYLQKENIIDESGMPKERFSAEFPKEGPSILRIQQVVRGDSAAYFCASSPGIETQYFGPGTRLLVL.

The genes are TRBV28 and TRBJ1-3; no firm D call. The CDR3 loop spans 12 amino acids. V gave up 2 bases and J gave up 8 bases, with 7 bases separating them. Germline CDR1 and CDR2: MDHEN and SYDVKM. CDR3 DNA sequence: TGTGCCAGCAGTTTACTCGGTGACACCATATATTTT. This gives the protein CASSLLGDTIYF.

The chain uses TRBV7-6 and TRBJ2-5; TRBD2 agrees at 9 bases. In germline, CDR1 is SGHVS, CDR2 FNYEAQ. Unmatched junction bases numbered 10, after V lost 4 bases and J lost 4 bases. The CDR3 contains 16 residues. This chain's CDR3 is CASSSLGGGGGETQYF. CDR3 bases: TGTGCCAGCAGCTCTTTGGGTGGCGGGGGGGGAGAGACCCAGTACTTC.

As DNA, the CDR3 is TGTGCCTGGGATACCGGGACAAGTCTTAGCACAGATACGCAGTATTTT. It specifies CAWDTGTSLSTDTQYF. This chain links TRBV30 with TRBJ2-3; D may be TRBD1 (6 bases). V was clipped by 5 bases and J by 0 bases, with 18 bases between them. The CDR3 runs 16 residues. Germline assignment: CDR1 GTSNPN and CDR2 SVGIG (reference sequence).

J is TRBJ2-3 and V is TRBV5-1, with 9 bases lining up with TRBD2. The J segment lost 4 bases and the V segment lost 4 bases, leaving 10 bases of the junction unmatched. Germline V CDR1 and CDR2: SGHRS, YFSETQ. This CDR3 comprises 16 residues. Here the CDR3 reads CASSPSLAGDPDTQYF. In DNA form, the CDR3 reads TGCGCCAGCAGCCCTTCCTTAGCGGGAGATCCAGATACGCAGTATTTT. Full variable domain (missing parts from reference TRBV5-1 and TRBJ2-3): KAGVTQTPRYLIKTRGQQVTLSCSPISGHRSVSWYQQTPGQGLQFLFEYFSETQRNKGNFPGRFSGRQFSNSRSEMNVSTLELGDSALYLCASSPSLAGDPDTQYFGPGTRLTVL.

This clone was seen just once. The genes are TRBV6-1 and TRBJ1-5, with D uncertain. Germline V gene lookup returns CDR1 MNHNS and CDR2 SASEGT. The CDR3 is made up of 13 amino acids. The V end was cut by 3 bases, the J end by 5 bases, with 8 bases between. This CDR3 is CASSDSSYQPQHF. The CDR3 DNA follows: TGTGCCAGCAGTGATTCCAGTTATCAGCCCCAGCATTTT.

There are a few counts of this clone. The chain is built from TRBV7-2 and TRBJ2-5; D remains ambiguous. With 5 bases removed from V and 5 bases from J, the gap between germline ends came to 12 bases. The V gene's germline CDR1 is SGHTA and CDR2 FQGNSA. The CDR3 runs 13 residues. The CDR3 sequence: CASSISPGETQYF. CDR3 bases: TGTGCCAGCAGCATTAGTCCCGGGGAGACCCAGTACTTC.

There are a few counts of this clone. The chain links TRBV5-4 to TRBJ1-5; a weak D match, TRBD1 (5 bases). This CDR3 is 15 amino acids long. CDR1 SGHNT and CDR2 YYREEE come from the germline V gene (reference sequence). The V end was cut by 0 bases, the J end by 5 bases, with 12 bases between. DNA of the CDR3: TGTGCCAGCAGCTTGGACGGGGGGAGAGATCAGCCCCAGCATTTT. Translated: CASSLDGGRDQPQHF. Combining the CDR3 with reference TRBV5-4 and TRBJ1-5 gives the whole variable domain ETGVTQSPTHLIKTRGQQVTLRCSSQSGHNTVSWYQQALGQGPQFIFQYYREEENGRGNFPPRFSGLQFPNYSSELNVNALELDDSALYLCASSLDGGRDQPQHFGDGTRLSIL.

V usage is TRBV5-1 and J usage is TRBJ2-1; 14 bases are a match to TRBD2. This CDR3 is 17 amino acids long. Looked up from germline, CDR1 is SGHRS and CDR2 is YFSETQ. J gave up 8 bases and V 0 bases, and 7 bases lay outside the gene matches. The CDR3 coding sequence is TGCGCCAGCAGCTTGGCGGGGACTAGCGGGGGTGGTGATGAGCAGTTCTTC. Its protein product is CASSLAGTSGGGDEQFF.

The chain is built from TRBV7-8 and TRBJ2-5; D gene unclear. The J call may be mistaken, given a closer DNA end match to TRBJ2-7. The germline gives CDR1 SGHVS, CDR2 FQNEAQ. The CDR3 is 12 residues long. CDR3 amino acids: CASSILSYEQYF. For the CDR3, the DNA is TGTGCCAGCAGCATTCTCTCCTACGAGCAGTACTTC.